This TCR beta chain derives from a study of blood T cell repertoires in COVID-19. In germline, CDR1 is SNHLY, CDR2 FYNNEI. The CDR3 length is 14 residues. Trimming removed 6 bases from V and 4 bases from J, with 15 bases in between. The method was immunoSEQ multiplex PCR; TCRdb's version includes in-frame clones alone and lacks a portion of them. The sample lists 150,000 to 160,000 clones, approximately 86% occurring once. V usage is TRBV2 and J usage is TRBJ1-1; TRBD1 is a possible D gene (6 bases). Specimen: peripheral blood. The receptor was derived from an older woman with acute or convalescent COVID-19. Written as DNA, the CDR3 is TGTGCCAGCAGGCAAGGGGGAATGGTCACTGAAGCTTTCTTT. Translated, it gives CASRQGGMVTEAFF.